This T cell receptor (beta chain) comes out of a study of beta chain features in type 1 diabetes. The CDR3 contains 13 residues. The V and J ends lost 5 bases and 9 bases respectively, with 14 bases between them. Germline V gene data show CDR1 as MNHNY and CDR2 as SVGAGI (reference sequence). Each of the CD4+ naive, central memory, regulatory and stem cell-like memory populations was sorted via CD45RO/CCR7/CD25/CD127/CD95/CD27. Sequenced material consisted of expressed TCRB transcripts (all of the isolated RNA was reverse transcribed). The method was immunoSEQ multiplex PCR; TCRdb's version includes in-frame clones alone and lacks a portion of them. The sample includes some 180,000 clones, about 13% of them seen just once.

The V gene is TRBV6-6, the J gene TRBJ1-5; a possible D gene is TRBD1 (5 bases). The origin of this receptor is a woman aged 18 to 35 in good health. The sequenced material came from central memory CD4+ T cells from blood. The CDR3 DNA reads TGTGCCAGCAGTCCCGGAGGGGCACGGCCCCAGCATTTT. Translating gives CASSPGGARPQHF.